The 13 T cell receptor beta chains presented below share a single source sample, sequenced in a study of type 1 regulatory T cells. In TCRdb, the reads were re-called with MiXCR into one record per CDR3 protein. This table has about 18,000 distinct CDR3 sequences, 10% appearing once. The material sequenced was CD4+ T cells, either the whole sample or a sorted fraction (not recorded which). All receptors come from a human donor in good health.

This clonotype turned up a few times. The genes are TRBV15 and TRBJ1-6, with D unresolved. This CDR3 comprises 16 residues. Germline V gene lookup returns CDR1 LNHNV and CDR2 YYDKDF (reference sequence). The ends were cut back, 6 bases at V and 7 bases at J, with 19 bases in the middle. Here the CDR3 DNA reads TGTGCCACCAGGTCTAATAAGGGCCGTATGAATTCACCCCTCCACTTT. This encodes CATRSNKGRMNSPLHF.

In its sample, this clonotype was seen a few times. CDR3 coding DNA: TGCGCCAGCAGCTTGATGGCGCCAGATACGCAGTATTTT. Translated: CASSLMAPDTQYF. The chain couples TRBV5-1 to TRBJ2-3, with D hard to call. The V end was cut by 1 base, the J end by 4 bases, with 7 bases between. The length of the CDR3 is 13 residues. Germline V lookup: CDR1 SGHRS, CDR2 YFSETQ.

This clonotype was seen ten or more times. The chain combines TRBV9 with TRBJ2-7; 7 nucleotides line up with TRBD2. The CDR3 covers 15 residues. J lost 0 bases, V lost 5 bases, and 8 bases had no gene match. Germline V gene lookup returns CDR1 SGDLS and CDR2 YYNGEE. The CDR3 here is CASSPTSVNSYEQYF. As DNA, the CDR3 is TGTGCCAGCAGTCCCACTAGCGTCAACTCCTACGAGCAGTACTTC.

The V call is TRBV30, the J call TRBJ2-2; D may match TRBD1 or TRBD2 (6 bases each). The ends were cut back, 8 bases at V and 4 bases at J, with 23 bases in the middle. Germline loops: CDR1 GTSNPN, CDR2 SVGIG (reference sequence). The CDR3 contains 16 residues. The CDR3 region has the DNA TGTGCCACCAATGGGGGGCAGGGGTTTTCCACCGGGGAGCTGTTTTTT. Amino acids: CATNGGQGFSTGELFF.

Ten or more counts support this clonotype. The V call is TRBV5-1, the J call TRBJ2-5; D perhaps matches TRBD1 (5 bases). Trimming cost V 4 bases and J 4 bases, with 11 bases left between them. The germline gives CDR1 SGHRS, CDR2 YFSETQ. The CDR3 is 13 residues long. The CDR3 sequence: CASSTQGRETQYF. DNA of the CDR3: TGCGCCAGCAGCACCCAGGGTCGAGAGACCCAGTACTTC.

Many counts were recorded for this clonotype. The chain has TRBV20-1 and TRBJ2-1; TRBD2 aligns across 7 bases. Germline CDR1 DFQATT, CDR2 SNEGSKA (reference sequence). The V and J ends lost 2 bases and 0 bases, in that order; junction bases with no gene match: 4. CDR3 length: 15 residues. The CDR3 sequence: CSARPSGSSYNEQFF. CDR3 in DNA: TGCAGTGCTAGACCTAGCGGAAGCTCCTACAATGAGCAGTTCTTC.

This chain uses TRBV6-6 with TRBJ1-2, with 7 bases lining up with TRBD1. The CDR3 is made up of 14 amino acids. V was clipped by 0 bases and J by 2 bases; unmatched bases: 0. Germline V CDR1 and CDR2: MNHNY, SVGAGI (reference sequence). CDR3: CASSYSGQNYGYTF. The CDR3, as DNA: TGTGCCAGCAGTTACTCGGGACAGAACTATGGCTACACCTTC.

This clonotype was found many times. The chain couples TRBV7-3 to TRBJ2-5, with 13 nucleotides matching TRBD2. The CDR3 extends over 15 amino acids. Trimming took 5 bases from V and 5 from J; bases not matched to a gene: 5. The germline gives CDR1 SGHTA, CDR2 FQGTGA. The CDR3 DNA follows: TGTGCCAGCAGCCGGACTAGCGGGAGTTGGGAGACCCAGTACTTC. This codes for CASSRTSGSWETQYF.

This clonotype was observed a few times. The rearrangement links TRBV5-1 to TRBJ2-1; D is unresolved. The V end lost 6 bases, the J end lost 5 bases, and 6 bases lay between the germline ends. Germline loops: CDR1 SGHRS, CDR2 YFSETQ. The CDR3 has 11 amino acids. The chain's CDR3 is CASKGDNEQFF. The CDR3 DNA reads as TGCGCCAGCAAAGGTGACAATGAGCAGTTCTTC.

Relative to its sample, this clonotype is medium-sized. This chain connects TRBV20-1 to TRBJ2-7; tentative D call: TRBD2 (6 bases). V gave up 3 bases and J gave up 5 bases, with 11 bases separating them. The CDR3 sequence is 12 residues long. The germline V gene has CDR1 DFQATT and CDR2 SNEGSKA (reference sequence). As DNA, the CDR3 is TGCAGTGCTAGTCTAGCGATCAACGAGCAGTACTTC. This codes for CSASLAINEQYF.

The V gene is TRBV25-1, the J gene TRBJ2-2; tentative D call: TRBD2 (6 bases). Trimming took 5 bases from V and 6 from J, leaving 16 bases between them. The germline gives CDR1 MGHDK, CDR2 SYGVNS. The CDR3 spans 15 residues. The CDR3 loop is CASSLELAGAGELFF. CDR3 sequence (DNA): TGTGCCAGCAGTCTAGAACTAGCTGGCGCCGGGGAGCTGTTTTTT.

On this clonotype itself: This may arise from a read error, as a much more abundant clone is one base away. The V and J genes are TRBV7-3 and TRBJ2-6, with D possibly being TRBD2 (5 bases). Germline V CDR1 and CDR2: SGHTA, FQGTGA. This CDR3 comprises 17 residues. CDR3 loop: CARSLTAGSTGANVLTF. As DNA, the CDR3 is TGTGCCCGCAGCTTAACTGCGGGCTCAACTGGGGCCAACGTCCTGACTTTC.

The rearrangement joins TRBV6-1 to TRBJ2-5; TRBD1 might be the D (6 bases). The CDR3 consists of 14 residues. Trimming took off 8 bases at V and 6 bases at J, with 19 bases between the two ends. Per the germline V gene, CDR1 is MNHNS and CDR2 is SASEGT. CDR3 amino acids: CASRWTEDMKTQYF. The CDR3 coding sequence is TGTGCCAGCCGATGGACAGAAGATATGAAGACCCAGTACTTC.